What follows are 24 T cell receptor beta chains derived from one specimen sequenced in a study of shared clonotypes between healthy human individuals. Generated by immunoSEQ multiplex PCR, the TCRdb table keeps only in-frame clones and is missing some. The data contain roughly 2.5 million clones, over 85% of them singletons. Sequenced material: naive CD4+ T cells sorted from blood. Regarding subset: CD45RA+ positively selected. The receptors were sampled from a young man in good health.

The chain has TRBV19 and TRBJ2-7; possibly TRBD1 for D (5 bases). The germline V gene encodes CDR1 LNHDA and CDR2 SQIVND (reference sequence). V was cut by 2 bases and J by 0 bases, with 11 bases left in between. The CDR3 sequence is 15 residues long. In nucleotides, the CDR3 is TGTGCCAGTAGTATATGGCAGGGTCTCTCCTACGAGCAGTACTTC. Protein: CASSIWQGLSYEQYF.

A single count supports this clone. This chain connects TRBV2 to TRBJ1-4, with 7 bases aligning to TRBD1. J was trimmed by 3 bases and V by 7 bases; bases with no gene match: 8. CDR1 is SNHLY and CDR2 is FYNNEI in the germline V gene. The CDR3 covers 15 residues. CDR3 DNA: TGTGCCAGCACTCAGGGGGGAGCTCCTAATGAAAAACTGTTTTTT. Amino acids: CASTQGGAPNEKLFF.

The V and J genes are TRBV7-9 and TRBJ2-3; TRBD1 agrees at 7 bases. The CDR3 extends over 14 amino acids. CDR1 and CDR2 from the germline V gene are SEHNR and FQNEAQ (reference sequence). Unmatched junction bases numbered 0, after V lost 1 base and J lost 2 bases. The CDR3, as DNA: TGTGCCAGCAGCTTAGAGGGGGCCACAGATACGCAGTATTTT. Translation gives CASSLEGATDTQYF.

The chain recombines TRBV5-1 with TRBJ2-5, with a weak D call TRBD2 (7 bases). V was shortened by 5 bases and J by 4 bases, with 15 bases between the two germline ends. CDR3 size: 14 residues. Germline lookup yields CDR1 SGHRS and CDR2 YFSETQ. The CDR3 DNA reads TGCGCCAGCAGTGGGGGGGCGGCGTCAGAGACCCAGTACTTC. Its translation: CASSGGAASETQYF.

The chain couples TRBV28 to TRBJ1-2, with D perhaps TRBD1 (5 bases). This CDR3 region has 14 residues. The V and J ends lost 5 bases and 3 bases respectively, with 13 bases between them. The germline gives CDR1 MDHEN, CDR2 SYDVKM. CDR3 sequence reads: CASSGDRVYYGYTF. The CDR3 region has the DNA TGTGCCAGCAGTGGAGACAGAGTTTACTATGGCTACACCTTC.

This clone was seen once. The chain couples TRBV10-2 to TRBJ2-1, with TRBD2 matching 7 bases. The germline V gene encodes CDR1 WSHSY and CDR2 SAAADI. J gave up 1 base and V 4 bases, and 4 bases lay outside the gene matches. This CDR3 is 15 amino acids long. DNA for the CDR3: TGCGCCAGCAGTGGTGGTAGCGGGTCCTACAATGAGCAGTTCTTC. It is translated as CASSGGSGSYNEQFF.

A word on this clone: Other DNA sequences within the sample encode an identical CDR3. The chain uses TRBV30 and TRBJ2-5; TRBD1 aligns across 7 bases. The J segment lost 5 bases and the V segment lost 3 bases, leaving 6 bases of the junction unmatched. This CDR3 comprises 13 residues. The germline V gene encodes CDR1 GTSNPN and CDR2 SVGIG (reference sequence). The CDR3 DNA reads as TGTGCCTGGAGAGATAGGGGGCGGGAGACCCAGTACTTC. Residues: CAWRDRGRETQYF. Full variable domain (remainder filled in from reference TRBV30 and TRBJ2-5): SQTIHQWPATLVQPVGSPLSLECTVEGTSNPNLYWYRQAAGRGLQLLFYSVGIGQISSEVPQNLSASRPQDRQFILSSKKLLLSDSGFYLCAWRDRGRETQYFGPGTRLLVL.

The chain uses TRBV4-1 and TRBJ2-1; D uncertain. The CDR3 contains 16 residues. Per germline, CDR1 MGHRA and CDR2 YSYEKL. With 0 bases removed from V and 0 bases from J, the gap between germline ends came to 9 bases. CDR3 region: CASSQEAASSYNEQFF. The CDR3 DNA reads TGCGCCAGCAGCCAAGAGGCAGCGAGCTCCTACAATGAGCAGTTCTTC.

As regards this clone: Other DNA sequences of this sample code for an identical CDR3. This chain joins TRBV6-5 and TRBJ1-6; D is unclear. The CDR3 totals 13 residues. The germline V gene encodes CDR1 MNHEY and CDR2 SVGAGI. V was trimmed by 0 bases and J by 9 bases, leaving 6 bases between them. CDR3 sequence (DNA): TGTGCCAGCAGTTACTCGACTCCTTCACCCCTCCACTTT. Translated: CASSYSTPSPLHF.

V and J are TRBV7-7 and TRBJ2-2; D is uncertain. The CDR3 length is 15 residues. Trimming left V 11 bases short and J 4 bases short, with 20 bases between. Germline V gives CDR1 SSHAT, CDR2 FNYEAQ (reference sequence). The CDR3 nucleotides are TGTGCCGCTCCCCGTCCGGTATTCGGCACCGGGGAGCTGTTTTTT. Translation: CAAPRPVFGTGELFF.

The rearrangement uses TRBV9 and TRBJ2-3; no reliable D call. V lost 8 bases, J lost 0 bases, and 7 bases lay in between. This CDR3 is 12 amino acids long. In germline, CDR1 is SGDLS, CDR2 YYNGEE. Here the CDR3 reads CASALSTDTQYF. CDR3 nucleotides: TGTGCCAGTGCTTTAAGCACAGATACGCAGTATTTT.

CDR3 in amino acids: CASSPWTAYEQYF. Written as DNA, the CDR3 is TGTGCCAGCAGTCCCTGGACAGCCTACGAGCAGTACTTC. The rearrangement links TRBV28 to TRBJ2-7, with TRBD1 as a possible D gene (6 bases). The CDR3 has 13 residues. The ends were cut back, 5 bases at V and 2 bases at J, with 10 bases in the middle. The germline gives CDR1 MDHEN, CDR2 SYDVKM.

This clone came up once. This chain joins TRBV4-1 and TRBJ2-1; the match to TRBD2 covers 7 bases. CDR1 is MGHRA, CDR2 YSYEKL, per germline. CDR3 length: 15 residues. V shed 3 bases and J 2 bases; nucleotides not matched to a gene: 4. The CDR3 DNA reads as TGCGCCAGCAGCCAGCGGGAGATCGCCTACAATGAGCAGTTCTTC. It is translated as CASSQREIAYNEQFF.

CDR3 residues: CASSEGRRMNTEAFF. Written as DNA, the CDR3 is TGTGCCAGCAGTGAAGGGCGGAGGATGAACACTGAAGCTTTCTTT. The rearrangement joins TRBV25-1 to TRBJ1-1, with no clear D. The CDR3 loop spans 15 amino acids. V lost 2 bases to trimming and J lost 0 bases, with 10 bases between them. The V gene's germline CDR1 is MGHDK and CDR2 SYGVNS. Full variable domain (missing parts from reference TRBV25-1 and TRBJ1-1): EADIYQTPRYLVIGTGKKITLECSQTMGHDKMYWYQQDPGMELHLIHYSYGVNSTEKGDLSSESTVSRIRTEHFPLTLESARPSHTSQYLCASSEGRRMNTEAFFGQGTRLTVV.

V gene TRBV11-2 combines with J gene TRBJ2-7, with TRBD2 matching over 9 bases. The CDR3 extends over 19 amino acids. The J segment lost 7 bases and the V segment lost 5 bases, leaving 24 bases of the junction unmatched. Germline V gene sequence: CDR1 SGHAT, CDR2 FQNNGV. CDR3 DNA sequence: TGTGCCAGCAGCCCGGGGGCGGTGAAGGGAAGCGGCGGGAGGGGTGAGCAGTACTTC. Amino acids: CASSPGAVKGSGGRGEQYF.

This sequence joins TRBV19 and TRBJ1-2; D ambiguous. The CDR3 runs 14 residues. V was clipped by 4 bases and J by 2 bases, with 11 bases between them. Germline values: CDR1 LNHDA, CDR2 SQIVND (reference sequence). The CDR3 nucleotides are TGTGCCAGTAGTAGGGCAGAAATCAACTATGGCTACACCTTC. It is translated as CASSRAEINYGYTF. The variable domain in full, completed from reference TRBV19 and TRBJ1-2, reads DGGITQSPKYLFRKEGQNVTLSCEQNLNHDAMYWYRQDPGQGLRLIYYSQIVNDFQKGDIAEGYSVSREKKESFPLTVTSAQKNPTAFYLCASSRAEINYGYTFGSGTRLTVV.

This clone was seen only once. The chain is built from TRBV10-3 and TRBJ2-7; 9 positions agree with TRBD1. This CDR3 has 15 amino acids. Germline trimming cut 3 bases from V and 3 bases from J; bases unmatched to any gene: 6. Germline V gives CDR1 ENHRY, CDR2 SYGVKD. This chain's CDR3 is CAISEMGQGVYEQYF. The CDR3 nucleotides read TGTGCCATCAGTGAAATGGGACAGGGCGTCTACGAGCAGTACTTC.

As to this clone: Other DNA sequences in this specimen translate into the identical CDR3. The V gene is TRBV6-6, the J gene TRBJ1-1; D unresolved. This CDR3 region has 12 residues. The germline gives CDR1 MNHNY, CDR2 SVGAGI (reference sequence). V gave up 4 bases and J gave up 3 bases, with 6 bases separating them. This chain's CDR3 is CASSSWDTEAFF. The CDR3 DNA reads as TGTGCCAGCAGTTCTTGGGACACTGAAGCTTTCTTT.

The chain recombines TRBV11-3 with TRBJ2-4, with D possibly being TRBD1 or TRBD2 (5 bases each). CDR3 length: 14 amino acids. V lost 6 bases and J lost 5, with 14 bases in between. Germline V CDR1 and CDR2: SGHNT, YENEEA. CDR3 sequence: CASSPSGAENIQYF. CDR3 nucleotides: TGTGCCAGCAGTCCTTCCGGGGCCGAAAACATTCAGTACTTC.

About this clone: Other DNA variants within this sample encode the same CDR3. The chain carries TRBV18 and TRBJ2-1; unclear D gene. The germline V gene has CDR1 KGHSH and CDR2 LQKENI. The CDR3 is made up of 12 amino acids. Deletions cut 2 bases from V and 9 bases from J, with 8 bases between. As DNA, the CDR3 is TGTGCCAGCTCACCAAGGAGAGGTGAGCAGTTCTTC. This codes for CASSPRRGEQFF.

This chain uses TRBV5-1 with TRBJ2-1; tentatively, D is TRBD1 (5 bases). The CDR3 covers 12 residues. Germline lookup yields CDR1 SGHRS and CDR2 YFSETQ. Deletions cut 4 bases from V and 6 bases from J, with 8 bases between. CDR3 residues: CASSRTLNEQFF. CDR3 DNA: TGCGCCAGCAGCCGGACACTCAATGAGCAGTTCTTC.

The chain recombines TRBV5-1 with TRBJ2-7; 8 bases are shared with TRBD1. Trimming at V came to 4 bases and at J to 4 bases, leaving 7 bases not matched to a gene. This CDR3 is 14 amino acids long. Germline assignment: CDR1 SGHRS and CDR2 YFSETQ. The CDR3 nucleotides are TGCGCCAGCAGCACGGGACAGGAGACTTACGAGCAGTACTTC. Translation: CASSTGQETYEQYF.

The chain links TRBV5-5 to TRBJ2-1; TRBD2 aligns across 10 bases. The length of the CDR3 is 17 residues. CDR1 and CDR2 (germline): SGHKS, YYEKEE (reference sequence). The ends lost 6 bases at V and 6 bases at J; junction bases unmatched: 15. CDR3 protein: CASMWASGRGGRNEQFF. CDR3 in DNA: TGTGCCAGCATGTGGGCTAGCGGGAGAGGGGGACGCAATGAGCAGTTCTTC.

This clone appeared a single time. This rearrangement joins TRBV29-1 to TRBJ2-7; unclear D gene. Germline CDR1 reads SQVTM; CDR2 reads ANQGSEA. The V and J ends lost 4 bases and 7 bases respectively, with 14 bases between them. There are 12 residues in the CDR3. The CDR3 region has the DNA TGCAGCGTTGCGTGGGGATCTTGGGAGCAGTACTTC. Translated: CSVAWGSWEQYF.